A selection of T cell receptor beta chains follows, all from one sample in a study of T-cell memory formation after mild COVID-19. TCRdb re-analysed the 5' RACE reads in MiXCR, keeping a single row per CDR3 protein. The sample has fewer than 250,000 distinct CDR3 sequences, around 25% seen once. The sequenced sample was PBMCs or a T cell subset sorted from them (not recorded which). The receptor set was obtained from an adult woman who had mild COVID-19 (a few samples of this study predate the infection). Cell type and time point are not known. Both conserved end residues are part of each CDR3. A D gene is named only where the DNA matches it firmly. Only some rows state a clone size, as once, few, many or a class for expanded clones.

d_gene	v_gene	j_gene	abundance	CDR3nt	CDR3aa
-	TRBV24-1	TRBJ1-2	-	TGTGCCACCAGTGATTTGGGCGACCAGGGCTCCGGCGGCTACACCTTC	CATSDLGDQGSGGYTF
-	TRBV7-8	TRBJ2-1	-	TGTGCCAGCAGCTTACGAGAATACAATGAGCAGTTCTTC	CASSLREYNEQFF
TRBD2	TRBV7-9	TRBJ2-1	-	TGTGCCAGCAGCTTACACCGTAGCGGGAGATTCGGCAATGAGCAGTTCTTC	CASSLHRSGRFGNEQFF
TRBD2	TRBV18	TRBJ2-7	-	TGTGCCAGCTCACCATTGGCGGGAGCCTTCTACGAGCAGTACTTC	CASSPLAGAFYEQYF
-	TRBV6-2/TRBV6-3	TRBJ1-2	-	TGTGCCAGCAGCCAATCTCCGGATGGAGGCTACACCTTC	CASSQSPDGGYTF
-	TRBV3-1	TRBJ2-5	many	TGTGCCAGCAGTCGGGGGGAGACCCAGTACTTC	CASSRGETQYF
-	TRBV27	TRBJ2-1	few	TGTGCCAGCAGTTTGGTCGGCCTGGGGGATGAGCAGTTCTTC	CASSLVGLGDEQFF
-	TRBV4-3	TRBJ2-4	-	TGCGCCAGCAGCCAACACCTTGGGGAAGGAGGTGGAAACATTCAGTACTTC	CASSQHLGEGGGNIQYF
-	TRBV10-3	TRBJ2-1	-	TGTGCCATCAGTGGGATAGCAGGGGGCGGGAGGGGCAATGAGCAGTTCTTC	CAISGIAGGGRGNEQFF
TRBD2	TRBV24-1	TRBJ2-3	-	TGTGCCACCAGTGGAGCGGGGGTGAGGACGCAGTATTTT	CATSGAGVRTQYF
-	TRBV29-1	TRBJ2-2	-	TGCAGCGTTCGATTCGGCGGGATAAACACCGGGGAGCTGTTTTTT	CSVRFGGINTGELFF
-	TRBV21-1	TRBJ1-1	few	TGTGCCAGCAGACTACAGGTTGAAGCTTTCTTT	CASRLQVEAFF
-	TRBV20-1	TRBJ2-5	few	TGCAGTGCTAGAGACAGGGTTCTCCAAGAGACCCAGTACTTC	CSARDRVLQETQYF
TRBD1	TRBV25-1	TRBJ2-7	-	TGTGCCAGCAGTGACACGGGACAGGGTATATCAGTTGGGTACGAGCAGTACTTC	CASSDTGQGISVGYEQYF
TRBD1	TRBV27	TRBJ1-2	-	TGTGCCAGCAGTCCGTCGACAGGGGGCGTCTATGGCTACACCTTC	CASSPSTGGVYGYTF
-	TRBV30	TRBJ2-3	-	TGTGCCCGTTCGAGTACGGCAGATACGCAGTATTTT	CARSSTADTQYF
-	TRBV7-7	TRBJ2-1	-	TGTGCCAGCAGCCTCCAAGGGACGGGTGAGCAGTTCTTC	CASSLQGTGEQFF
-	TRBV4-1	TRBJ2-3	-	TGCGCCAGCAGCCAAGAGGGCTCCGCAGATACGCAGTATTTT	CASSQEGSADTQYF
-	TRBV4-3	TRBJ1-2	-	TGCGCCAGCAGCCAAGATTTTCATAACTATGGCTACACCTTC	CASSQDFHNYGYTF
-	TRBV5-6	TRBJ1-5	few	TGTGCCAGCAGCCATGGGTATGGCAATCAGCCCCAGCATTTT	CASSHGYGNQPQHF
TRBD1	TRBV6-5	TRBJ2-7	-	TGTGCCAGCAGTTATTCGGGACAGGGATTCTCCTACGAGCAGTACTTC	CASSYSGQGFSYEQYF
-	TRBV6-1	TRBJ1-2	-	TGTGCCAGCAGTGACCCCAGGGGCTATGGCTACACCTTC	CASSDPRGYGYTF
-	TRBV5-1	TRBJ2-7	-	TGCGCCAGCAGCTCGTCCGGGAACTACGAGCAGTACTTC	CASSSSGNYEQYF
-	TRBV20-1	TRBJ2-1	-	TGCAGTGCTAGACCCCCGGGTCGACTTACCGACCACAATGAGCAGTTCTTC	CSARPPGRLTDHNEQFF
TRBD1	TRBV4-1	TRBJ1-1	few	TGCGCCAGCAGCCAAGGGACAGGGGAGACTGAAGCTTTCTTT	CASSQGTGETEAFF
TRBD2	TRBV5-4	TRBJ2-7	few	TGTGCCAGCAGCTTGAGTGGCGGGGGGGCGAAAGAGCAGTACTTC	CASSLSGGGAKEQYF
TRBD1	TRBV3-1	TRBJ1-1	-	TGTGCCAGCAGCCAAGGTACGACAGGGGGGACTGAAGCTTTCTTT	CASSQGTTGGTEAFF
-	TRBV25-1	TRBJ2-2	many	TGTGCCAGCAGTAATTTAACAGGGAAAAGGGAAGACGGGGAGCTGTTTTTT	CASSNLTGKREDGELFF
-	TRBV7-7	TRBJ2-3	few	TGTGCCAGCAGCCCTGATGAACAGGGGGGGACAGATACGCAGTATTTT	CASSPDEQGGTDTQYF
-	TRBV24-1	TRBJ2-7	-	TGTGCCACCAGTGTCGGCGGCGAGCAGTACTTC	CATSVGGEQYF
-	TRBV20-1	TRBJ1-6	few	TGCAGTGCTCTTCAAAGGGGTAATTCACCCCTCCACTTT	CSALQRGNSPLHF
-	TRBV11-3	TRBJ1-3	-	TGTGCCAGCAGCGCGCTTTGGGGGAACACCATATATTTT	CASSALWGNTIYF
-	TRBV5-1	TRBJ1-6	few	TGCGCCAGCAGCTTGGATGCGGCGTCAACCCTTAATTCACCCCTCCACTTT	CASSLDAASTLNSPLHF
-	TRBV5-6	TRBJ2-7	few	TGTGCCAGCAGCAGGACAGCGGTTTTACCCTACTTC	CASSRTAVLPYF
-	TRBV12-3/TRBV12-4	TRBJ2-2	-	TGTGCCAGCAGTTTATGGGGGGAGCTGTTTTTT	CASSLWGELFF